Described below is a single T cell receptor (beta chain) sequence and its context. Its specificity is not known. Unmatched junction bases numbered 3, after V lost 3 bases and J lost 3 bases. The CDR3 is 15 residues long. Germline V gives CDR1 PRHDT, CDR2 FYEKMQ (reference sequence). The data originate from a study of post-analysis software for immune sequencing data. At the level of the study: Some patients lacked subtype; others had relapsing-remitting, secondary progressive or progressive-relapsing disease.

Study results and caveats: Included in a set of about five TRBV segments more frequent in patients than controls were TRBV5-6, TRBV5-1 and TRBV20-1. Controls significantly exceeded multiple sclerosis patients in normalized Chao1 diversity. By F measure, strong co-clustering occurred among samples prepared in the same batch.

Carried by the TCR beta cDNA libraries were unique molecular identifiers. Each batch of about 0.95 to 10 million T cells produced approximately 470,000 cDNA molecules. TCRdb recomputed calls from the PCR reads with MiXCR, one row per CDR3 protein. The sample comprises about 820,000 distinct CDR3 sequences, approximately 57% of which are singletons, and approximately 4.3% rests with the top ten. Sequences were obtained from blood. V is TRBV13 and J is TRBJ2-2, with 8 bases that match TRBD1. The clonotype was recovered from a girl between 10 and 17 years old with multiple sclerosis. The CDR3 protein is CASSLGQAYTGELFF. As DNA, the CDR3 is TGTGCCAGCAGCTTGGGACAGGCGTACACCGGGGAGCTGTTTTTT.